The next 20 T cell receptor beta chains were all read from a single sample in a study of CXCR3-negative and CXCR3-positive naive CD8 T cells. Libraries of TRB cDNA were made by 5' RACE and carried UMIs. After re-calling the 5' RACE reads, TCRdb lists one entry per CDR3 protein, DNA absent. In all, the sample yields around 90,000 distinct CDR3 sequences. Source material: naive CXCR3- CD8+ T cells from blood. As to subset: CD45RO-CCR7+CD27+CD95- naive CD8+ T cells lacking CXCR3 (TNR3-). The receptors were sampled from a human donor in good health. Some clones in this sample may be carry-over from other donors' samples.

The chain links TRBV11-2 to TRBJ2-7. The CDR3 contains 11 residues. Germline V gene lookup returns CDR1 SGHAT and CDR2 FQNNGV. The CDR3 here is CASSLYTEQYF.

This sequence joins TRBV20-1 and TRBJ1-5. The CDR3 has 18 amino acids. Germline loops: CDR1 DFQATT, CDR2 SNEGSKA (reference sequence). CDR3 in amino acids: CSARDAGRGEGSNQPQHF.

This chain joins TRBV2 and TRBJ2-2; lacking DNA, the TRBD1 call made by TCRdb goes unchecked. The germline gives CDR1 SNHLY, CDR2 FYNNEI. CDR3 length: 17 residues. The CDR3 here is CASSEDTGTSNTGELFF.

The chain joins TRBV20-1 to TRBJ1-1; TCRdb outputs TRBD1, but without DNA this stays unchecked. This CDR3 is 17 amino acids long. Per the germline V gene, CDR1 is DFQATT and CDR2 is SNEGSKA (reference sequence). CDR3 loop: CSFLVQGTTGINTEAFF.

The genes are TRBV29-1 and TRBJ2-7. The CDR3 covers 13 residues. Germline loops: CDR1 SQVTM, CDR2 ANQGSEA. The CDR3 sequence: CSVLGQGPYEQYF.

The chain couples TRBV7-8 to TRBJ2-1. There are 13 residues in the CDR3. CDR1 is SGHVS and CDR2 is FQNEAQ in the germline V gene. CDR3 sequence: CASSSAFGNEQFF.

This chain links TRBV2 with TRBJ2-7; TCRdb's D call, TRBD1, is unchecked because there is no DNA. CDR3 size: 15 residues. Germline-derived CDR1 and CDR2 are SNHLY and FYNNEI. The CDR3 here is CASSDPTGVVYEQYF.

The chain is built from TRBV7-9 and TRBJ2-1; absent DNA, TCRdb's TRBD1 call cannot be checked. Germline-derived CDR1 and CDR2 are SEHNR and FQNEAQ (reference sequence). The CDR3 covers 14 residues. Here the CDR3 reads CASRWPGRYNEQFF.

The chain's CDR3 is CSVEGVAEETQYF. The chain combines TRBV29-1 with TRBJ2-5. Germline V gene sequence: CDR1 SQVTM, CDR2 ANQGSEA. The CDR3 is 13 residues long.

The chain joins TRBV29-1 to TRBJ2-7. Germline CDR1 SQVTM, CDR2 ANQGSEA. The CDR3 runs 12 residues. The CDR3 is CSVAAESYEQYF.

The CDR3: CASSLMSGAGETQYF. This chain connects TRBV7-2 to TRBJ2-5; no DNA is available, so the TRBD2 call from TCRdb remains unchecked. Germline CDR1 is SGHTA and CDR2 is FQGNSA. CDR3 length: 15 residues.

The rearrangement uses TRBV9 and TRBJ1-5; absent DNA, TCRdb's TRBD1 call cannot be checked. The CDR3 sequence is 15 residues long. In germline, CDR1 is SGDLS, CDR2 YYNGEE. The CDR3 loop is CASSVGPRMDQPQHF.

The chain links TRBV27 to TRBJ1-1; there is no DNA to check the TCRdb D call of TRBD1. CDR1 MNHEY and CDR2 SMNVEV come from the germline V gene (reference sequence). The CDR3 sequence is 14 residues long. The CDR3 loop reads CASSQGRLNTEAFF.

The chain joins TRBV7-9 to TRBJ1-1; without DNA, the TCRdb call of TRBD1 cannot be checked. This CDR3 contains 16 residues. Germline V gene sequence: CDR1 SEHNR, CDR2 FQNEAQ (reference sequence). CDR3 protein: CASSLMDRGLGTEAFF. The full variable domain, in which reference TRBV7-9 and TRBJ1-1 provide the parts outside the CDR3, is DTGVSQNPRHKITKRGQNVTFRCDPISEHNRLYWYRQTLGQGPEFLTYFQNEAQLEKSRLLSDRFSAERPKGSFSTLEIQRTEQGDSAMYLCASSLMDRGLGTEAFFGQGTRLTVV.

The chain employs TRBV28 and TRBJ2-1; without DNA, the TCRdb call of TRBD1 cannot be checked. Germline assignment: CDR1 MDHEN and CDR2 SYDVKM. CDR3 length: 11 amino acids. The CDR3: CASSSGDSWLF. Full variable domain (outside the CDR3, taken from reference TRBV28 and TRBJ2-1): DVKVTQSSRYLVKRTGEKVFLECVQDMDHENMFWYRQDPGLGLRLIYFSYDVKMKEKGDIPEGYSVSREKKERFSLILESASTNQTSMYLCASSSGDSWLFGPGTRLTVL.

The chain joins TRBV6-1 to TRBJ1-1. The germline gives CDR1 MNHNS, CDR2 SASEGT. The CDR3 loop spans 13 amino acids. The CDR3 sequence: CATQLLGRTEAFF.

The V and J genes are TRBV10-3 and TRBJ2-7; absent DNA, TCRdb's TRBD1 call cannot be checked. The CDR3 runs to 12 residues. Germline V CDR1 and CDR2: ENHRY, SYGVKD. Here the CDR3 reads CAIGPGQDEQYF.

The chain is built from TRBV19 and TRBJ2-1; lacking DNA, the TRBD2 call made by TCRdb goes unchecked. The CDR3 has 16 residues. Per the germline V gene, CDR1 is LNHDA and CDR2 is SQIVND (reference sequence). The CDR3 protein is CASSMEGTSGRSQRFF. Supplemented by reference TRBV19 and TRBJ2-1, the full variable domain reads DGGITQSPKYLFRKEGQNVTLSCEQNLNHDAMYWYRQDPGQGLRLIYYSQIVNDFQKGDIAEGYSVSREKKESFPLTVTSAQKNPTAFYLCASSMEGTSGRSQRFFGPGTRLTVL.

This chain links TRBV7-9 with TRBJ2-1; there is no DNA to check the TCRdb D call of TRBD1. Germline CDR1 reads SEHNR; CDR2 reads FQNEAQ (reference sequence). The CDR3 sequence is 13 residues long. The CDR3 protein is CASSLSGGGGKFF.

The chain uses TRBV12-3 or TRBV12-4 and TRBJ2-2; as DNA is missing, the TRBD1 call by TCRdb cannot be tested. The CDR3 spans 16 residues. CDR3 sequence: CASRWWDGSGTGELFF.